This T cell receptor (beta chain) came from a study of blood T cell repertoires in COVID-19. Profiled with immunoSEQ multiplex PCR; TCRdb holds only in-frame clones, not every one. The sample contains 200,000 to 250,000 clones, approximately 91% of which appear only once. The receptor's source is a woman aged 60-75 years with acute or convalescent COVID-19. Sequenced material: peripheral blood.

The CDR3 here is CASRYLAGGGTDTQYF. CDR3 bases: TGTGCCAGCAGATATCTAGCGGGGGGCGGCACAGATACGCAGTATTTT. The rearrangement uses TRBV7-9 and TRBJ2-3, with 11 positions matching TRBD2. The CDR3 covers 16 residues. Germline assignment: CDR1 SEHNR and CDR2 FQNEAQ (reference sequence). With V trimmed by 6 bases and J by 1 base, 6 bases remained unmatched.